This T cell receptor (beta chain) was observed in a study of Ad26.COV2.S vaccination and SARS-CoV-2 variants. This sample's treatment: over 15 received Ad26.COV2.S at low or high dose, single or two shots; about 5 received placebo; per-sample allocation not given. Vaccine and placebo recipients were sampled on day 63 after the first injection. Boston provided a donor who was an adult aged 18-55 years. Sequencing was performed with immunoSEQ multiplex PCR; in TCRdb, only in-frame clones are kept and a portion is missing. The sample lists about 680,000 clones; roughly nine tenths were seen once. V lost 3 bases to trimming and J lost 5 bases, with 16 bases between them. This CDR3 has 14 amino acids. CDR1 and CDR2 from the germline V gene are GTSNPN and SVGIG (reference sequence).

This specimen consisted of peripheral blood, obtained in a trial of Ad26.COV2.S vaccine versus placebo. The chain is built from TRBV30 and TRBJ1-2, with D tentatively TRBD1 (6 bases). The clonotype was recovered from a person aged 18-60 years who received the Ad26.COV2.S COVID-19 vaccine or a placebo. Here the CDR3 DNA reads TGTGCCTGGAGAGTCGGGGGCTCGATGTATGGCTACACCTTC. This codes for CAWRVGGSMYGYTF.